This entry concerns a single T cell receptor (beta chain). The data were taken from a study of shared clonotypes between healthy human individuals. The CDR3 is made up of 15 amino acids. Germline loops: CDR1 SGHVS, CDR2 FQNEAQ. V lost 1 base to trimming and J lost 3 bases; unmatched junction nucleotides: 5. Only CD45RO-negative cells positively selected for CCR7 counted as naive CD8 cells, so terminally differentiated effector memory CD45RA+ cells were excluded. Using immunoSEQ multiplex PCR, the repertoire was profiled, and TCRdb retains in-frame clones only, with some absent. The repertoire holds fewer than 1 million clones, with about 97% as singletons.

V usage is TRBV7-8 and J usage is TRBJ2-7; 8 positions agree with TRBD1. This clonotype originated in a man aged 25-45 years in good health. The sample was naive CD8+ T cells sorted from blood. The CDR3 nucleotides are TGTGCCAGCAGCTTAGGGGCAGGGGGCATCTACGAGCAGTACTTC. Encoded protein: CASSLGAGGIYEQYF.